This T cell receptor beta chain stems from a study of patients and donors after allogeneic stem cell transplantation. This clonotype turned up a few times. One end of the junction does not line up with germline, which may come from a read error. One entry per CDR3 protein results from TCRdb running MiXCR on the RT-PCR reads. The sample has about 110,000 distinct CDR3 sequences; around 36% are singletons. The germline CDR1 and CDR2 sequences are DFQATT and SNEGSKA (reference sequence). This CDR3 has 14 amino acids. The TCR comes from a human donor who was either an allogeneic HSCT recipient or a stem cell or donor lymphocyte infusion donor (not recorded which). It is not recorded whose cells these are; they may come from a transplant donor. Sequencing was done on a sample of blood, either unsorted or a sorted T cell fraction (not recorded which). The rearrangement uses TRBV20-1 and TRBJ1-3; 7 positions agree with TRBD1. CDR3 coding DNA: TGCAGTGCCAGAGGGCAGGGGGGCAGAAACACCATATATTTT. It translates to CSARGQGGRNTIYF.